This T cell receptor (beta chain) was profiled in a study of blood T cell repertoires in COVID-19. Seattle enrolled patients during active infection and tracked them longitudinally. CDR1 MGHDK and CDR2 SYGVNS come from the germline V gene. The V segment lost 3 bases and the J segment 6 bases; nucleotides outside the gene matches: 7. The CDR3 is made up of 15 amino acids. As processed by the authors: It was from reference gene primer amplification that nucleated cell counts were estimated. The table came from immunoSEQ multiplex PCR; TCRdb's copy has only in-frame clones and leaves some out. That table furnishes V, J and clone size, whereas the DNA furnished D and trimming. The data show roughly 230,000 clones, with roughly 85% seen just once and 4.5% to 6% held by the top ten.

The sample was peripheral blood. The source is a man aged 50 or older with COVID-19, enrolled during active disease. This chain uses TRBV25-1 with TRBJ2-1, with 8 bases fitting TRBD1. CDR3 bases: TGTGCCAGCAGTGACGGCAGGGGGCCTCGCAATGAGCAGTTCTTC. Its protein product is CASSDGRGPRNEQFF.